Below, one T cell receptor beta chain is given with its context. What it recognizes is unknown. Sequencing involved patients with CD8+CD57+ cell expansion previously shown by flow cytometry. Every patient was diagnosed with severe acquired aplastic anemia. Both TCR beta VDJ combination and CDR3 sequence profiling were carried out. Genomic DNA was the template for this profiling. TCRdb ran MiXCR on the reads and lists one entry per CDR3 protein. The sample lists 200,000 to 250,000 distinct CDR3 sequences; around 49% were seen once. The sample is drawn from a study of CD8+CD57+ T cells in acquired aplastic anemia. As for the study in general: Each DNA sample taken from sorted CD4+ and CD8+ cells came to approximately 3.3 ug on average. Whole-study results and caveats: Patient and control CD8+ Simpson's diversity was not significantly different. Patients and controls shared about 30 CD8+ CDR3 sequences.

The germline gives CDR1 SGHVS, CDR2 FQNEAQ. The CDR3 has 11 residues. V was shortened by 5 bases and J by 4 bases, with 6 bases between the two germline ends. The sequence derives from a human donor with aplastic anemia. V and J are TRBV7-8 and TRBJ2-7; D not resolved. The sequenced material came from sorted CD4+, CD8+, or CD8+CD57+ T cells (not recorded which) from PBMCs. Here the CDR3 DNA reads TGTGCCAGCAGCCCCCGATACGAGCAGTACTTC. This translates into CASSPRYEQYF.